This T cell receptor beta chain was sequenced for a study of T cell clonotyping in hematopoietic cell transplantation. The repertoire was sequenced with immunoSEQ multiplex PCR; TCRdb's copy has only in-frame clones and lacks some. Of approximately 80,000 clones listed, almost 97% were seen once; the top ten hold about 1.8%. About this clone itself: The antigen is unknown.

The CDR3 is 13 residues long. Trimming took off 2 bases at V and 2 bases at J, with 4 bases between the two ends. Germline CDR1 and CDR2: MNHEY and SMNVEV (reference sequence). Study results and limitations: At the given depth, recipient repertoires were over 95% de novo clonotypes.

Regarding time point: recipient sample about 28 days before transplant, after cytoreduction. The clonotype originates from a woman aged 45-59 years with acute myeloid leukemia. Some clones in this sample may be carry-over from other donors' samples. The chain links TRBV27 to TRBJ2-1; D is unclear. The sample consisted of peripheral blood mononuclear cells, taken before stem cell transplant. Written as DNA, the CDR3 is TGTGCCAGCAGTTTACCTCCCTACAATGAGCAGTTCTTC. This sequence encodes CASSLPPYNEQFF.